This T cell receptor beta chain was sequenced for a study of blood T cells in healthy people across ages. Study results and caveats: Among T cells, TCR beta diversity per million cells dropped roughly linearly as age rose. Compared with aged donors, long-lived donors showed fewer expanded clones, suggesting selection.

Per the germline V gene, CDR1 is DFQATT and CDR2 is SNEGSKA (reference sequence). The germline V and J ends were trimmed by 0 bases and 0 bases, with 12 bases remaining between them. The length of the CDR3 is 15 residues. As regards this clonotype: The antigen is undetermined.

Then a second PCR, running about 6 to 12 cycles, was carried out with a sample-barcoded 5' primer and a J-beta primer mix. TCRdb recomputed calls from the 5' RACE reads with MiXCR, one row per CDR3 protein. The sample shows under 800,000 distinct CDR3 sequences, around a fifth of them seen only once. The material sequenced was blood. The chain employs TRBV20-1 and TRBJ2-7; the D gene could be TRBD1 or TRBD2 (5 bases each). This sequence originates from a man aged 70-80 years in good health. The CDR3 is CSARDKDGASYEQYF. CDR3 nucleotide sequence: TGCAGTGCTAGAGACAAAGACGGGGCCTCCTACGAGCAGTACTTC.